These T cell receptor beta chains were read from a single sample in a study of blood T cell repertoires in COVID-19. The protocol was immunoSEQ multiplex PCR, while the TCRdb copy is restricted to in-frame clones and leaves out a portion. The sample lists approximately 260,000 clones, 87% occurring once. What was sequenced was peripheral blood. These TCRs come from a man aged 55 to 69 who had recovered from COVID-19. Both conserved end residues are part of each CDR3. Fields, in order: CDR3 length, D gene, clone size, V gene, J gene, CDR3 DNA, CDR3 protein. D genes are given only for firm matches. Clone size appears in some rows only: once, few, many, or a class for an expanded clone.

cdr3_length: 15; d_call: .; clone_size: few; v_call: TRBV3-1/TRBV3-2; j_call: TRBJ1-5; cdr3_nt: TGTGCCAGCAGCCAAGATGTACAGATCAATCAGCCCCAGCATTTT; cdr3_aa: CASSQDVQINQPQHF
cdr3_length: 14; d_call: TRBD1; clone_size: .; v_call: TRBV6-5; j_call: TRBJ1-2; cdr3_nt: TGTGCCAGCAGTTACCGAGACAGGGCGTATGGCTACACCTTC; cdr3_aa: CASSYRDRAYGYTF
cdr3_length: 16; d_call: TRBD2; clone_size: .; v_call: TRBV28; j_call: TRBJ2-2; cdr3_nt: TGTGCCAGCAGTACACCGGGACTAGCGCACACCGGGGAGCTGTTTTTT; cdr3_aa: CASSTPGLAHTGELFF
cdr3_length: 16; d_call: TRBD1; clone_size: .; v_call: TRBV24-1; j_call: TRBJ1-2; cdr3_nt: TGTGCCACCAGTGAGCCAACAGGGGAAGGGAACTATGGCTACACCTTC; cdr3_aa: CATSEPTGEGNYGYTF
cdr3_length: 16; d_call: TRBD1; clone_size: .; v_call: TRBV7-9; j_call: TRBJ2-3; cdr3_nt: TGTGCCAGCAGCCCAAGGACAGGGCTCCAGACAGATACGCAGTATTTT; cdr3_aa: CASSPRTGLQTDTQYF
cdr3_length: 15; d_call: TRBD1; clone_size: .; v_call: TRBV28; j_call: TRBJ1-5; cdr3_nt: TGTGCCAGCAGTGTTCGGGACAGTATGATTCAGCCCCAGCATTTT; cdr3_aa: CASSVRDSMIQPQHF
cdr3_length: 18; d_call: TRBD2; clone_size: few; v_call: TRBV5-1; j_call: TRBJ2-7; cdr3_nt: TGCGCCAGCAGCTTCACCGGGACTAGCGGGGGGGCCCTCTACGAGCAGTACTTC; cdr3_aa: CASSFTGTSGGALYEQYF
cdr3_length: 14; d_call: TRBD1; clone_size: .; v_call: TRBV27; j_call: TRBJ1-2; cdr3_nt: TGTGCCAGCAGGGGGACAGGGGAAACCTATGGCTACACCTTC; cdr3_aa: CASRGTGETYGYTF
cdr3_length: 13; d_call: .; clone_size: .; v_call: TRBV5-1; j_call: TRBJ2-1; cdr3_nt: TGCGCCAGCAGCCCGGGGGTCATCAATGAGCAGTTCTTC; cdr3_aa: CASSPGVINEQFF
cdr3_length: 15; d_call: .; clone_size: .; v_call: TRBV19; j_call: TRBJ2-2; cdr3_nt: TGTGCCAGTAGTATCGGGGGTAGGGGAACCGGGGAGCTGTTTTTT; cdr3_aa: CASSIGGRGTGELFF
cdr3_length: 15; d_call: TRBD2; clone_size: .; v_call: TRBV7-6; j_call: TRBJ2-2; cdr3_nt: TGTGCCAGCAGCAGCGGGGGGGGTCGGCCCGGGGAGCTGTTTTTT; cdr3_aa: CASSSGGGRPGELFF
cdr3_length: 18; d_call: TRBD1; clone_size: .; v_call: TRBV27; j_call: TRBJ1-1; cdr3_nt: TGTGCCAGCAGTTTACGTCCAGGCAGGGGGCGTATTCCCTCTGAAGCTTTCTTT; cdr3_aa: CASSLRPGRGRIPSEAFF
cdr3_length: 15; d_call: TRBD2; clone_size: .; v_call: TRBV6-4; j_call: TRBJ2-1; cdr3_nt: TGTGCCAGCAGCATTAGCGGGGGCCCCTACAATGAGCAGTTCTTC; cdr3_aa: CASSISGGPYNEQFF
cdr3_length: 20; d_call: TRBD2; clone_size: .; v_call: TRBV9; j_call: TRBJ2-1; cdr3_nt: TGTGCCAGCAGCGCCTACAATAGCGGGGGGCGCCTCAGCTCCTACAATGAGCAGTTCTTC; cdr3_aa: CASSAYNSGGRLSSYNEQFF
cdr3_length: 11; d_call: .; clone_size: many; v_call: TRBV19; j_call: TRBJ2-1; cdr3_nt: TGTGCCAGTACGGGGTACAATGAGCAGTTCTTC; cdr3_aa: CASTGYNEQFF
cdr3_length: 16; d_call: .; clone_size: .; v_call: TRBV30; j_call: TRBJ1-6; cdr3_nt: TGTGCCTGGAGTGTACGAGGGGGTTTCTATAATTCACCCCTCCACTTT; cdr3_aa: CAWSVRGGFYNSPLHF
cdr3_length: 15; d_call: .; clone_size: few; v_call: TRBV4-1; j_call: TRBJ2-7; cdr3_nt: TGCGCCAGCAGCCAACTCCCGGGTCCCCAGAGTGAGCAGTACTTC; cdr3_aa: CASSQLPGPQSEQYF
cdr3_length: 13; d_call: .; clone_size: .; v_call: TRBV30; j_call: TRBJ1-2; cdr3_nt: TGTGCCTGGAGTCCTACCCGAAACTATGGCTACACCTTC; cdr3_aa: CAWSPTRNYGYTF
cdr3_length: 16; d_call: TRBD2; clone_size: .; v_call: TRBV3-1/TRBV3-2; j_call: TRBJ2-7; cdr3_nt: TGTGCCAGCAGCCAACCCTCACTAGCGGGTTCCTACGAGCAGTACTTC; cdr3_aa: CASSQPSLAGSYEQYF
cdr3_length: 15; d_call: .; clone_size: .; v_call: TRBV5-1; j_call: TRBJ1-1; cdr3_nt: TGCGCCAGCAGCCCTTACAGGCCTCCGAACACTGAAGCTTTCTTT; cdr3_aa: CASSPYRPPNTEAFF
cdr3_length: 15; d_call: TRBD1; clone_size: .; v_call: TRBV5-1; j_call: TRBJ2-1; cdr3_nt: TGCGCCAGCAGCTTCGGACAGGGGGCGGACAATGAGCAGTTCTTC; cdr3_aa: CASSFGQGADNEQFF
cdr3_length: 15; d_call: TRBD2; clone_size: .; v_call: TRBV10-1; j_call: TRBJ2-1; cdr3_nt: TGCGCCAGCAGTGAGTCGGGGGCTAGCGGGGATGAGCAGTTCTTC; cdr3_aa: CASSESGASGDEQFF
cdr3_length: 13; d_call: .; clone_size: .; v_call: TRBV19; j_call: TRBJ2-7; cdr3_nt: TGTGCCAGTAGTGCCAGCAGAGGCTCCGAGCAGTACTTC; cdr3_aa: CASSASRGSEQYF
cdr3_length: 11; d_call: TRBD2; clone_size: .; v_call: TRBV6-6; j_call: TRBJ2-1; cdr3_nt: TGTGCCAGCAGTTACGAGACTAGCTGCTTCTTC; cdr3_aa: CASSYETSCFF
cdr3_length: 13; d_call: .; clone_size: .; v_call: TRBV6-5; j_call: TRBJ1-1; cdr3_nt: TGTGCCAGCAAGGAGGGAGTGAACACTGAAGCTTTCTTT; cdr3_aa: CASKEGVNTEAFF
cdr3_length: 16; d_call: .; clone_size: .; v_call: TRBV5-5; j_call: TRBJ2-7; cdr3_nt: TGTGCCAGCAGCCCGGGAGAGGACTCCTGGCGGGGCGAGCAGTACTTC; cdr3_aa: CASSPGEDSWRGEQYF
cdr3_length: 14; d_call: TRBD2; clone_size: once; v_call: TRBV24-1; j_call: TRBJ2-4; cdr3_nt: TGTGCCACCAGTGATGCGGGGGGCGCGGACATTCAGTACTTC; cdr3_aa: CATSDAGGADIQYF
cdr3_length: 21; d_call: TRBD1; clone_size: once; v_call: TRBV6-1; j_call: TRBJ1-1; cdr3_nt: TGTGCCAGCAGTGAATTTGTAGTGTGGGTGGGACAGGGATACATGAACACTGAAGCTTTCTTT; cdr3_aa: CASSEFVVWVGQGYMNTEAFF
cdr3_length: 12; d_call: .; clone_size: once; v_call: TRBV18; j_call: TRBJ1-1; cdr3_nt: TGTGCCAGCTCCGATTCGAGGACTGAAGCTTTCTTT; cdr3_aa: CASSDSRTEAFF
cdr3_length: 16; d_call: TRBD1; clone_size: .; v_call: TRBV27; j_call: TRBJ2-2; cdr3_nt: TGTGCCAGCAGCCGACCCCGGGACAGGAGCACCGGGGAGCTGTTTTTT; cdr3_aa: CASSRPRDRSTGELFF
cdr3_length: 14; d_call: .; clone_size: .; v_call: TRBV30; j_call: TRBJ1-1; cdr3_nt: TGTGCCTGGAGTAGTCTAGGGAGGAACACTGAAGCTTTCTTT; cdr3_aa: CAWSSLGRNTEAFF
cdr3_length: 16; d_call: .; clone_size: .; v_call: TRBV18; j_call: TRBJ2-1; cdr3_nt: TGTGCCAGCTCACCCAGCGGGTCCAGGACAAACAATGAGCAGTTCTTC; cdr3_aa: CASSPSGSRTNNEQFF
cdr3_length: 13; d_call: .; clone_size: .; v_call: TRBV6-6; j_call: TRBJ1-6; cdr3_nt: TGTGCCAGCAGCCTAGGTTCCGCTCCCGCACTCCACTTT; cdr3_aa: CASSLGSAPALHF
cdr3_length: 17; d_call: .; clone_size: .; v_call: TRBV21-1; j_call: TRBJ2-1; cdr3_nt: TGTGCCAGCAGCGCTTCTGGACTAGCGGGGAGTTACAATGAGCAGTTCTTC; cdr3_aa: CASSASGLAGSYNEQFF
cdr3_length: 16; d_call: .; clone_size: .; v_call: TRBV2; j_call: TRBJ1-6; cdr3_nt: TGTGCCAGCAGAGCTGACAGGAGCTCCTATAATTCACCCCTCCACTTT; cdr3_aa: CASRADRSSYNSPLHF